Sequencing of this T cell receptor beta chain was carried out in a study of CD8 T cells in ankylosing spondylitis. Worth noting for this clonotype: What it recognizes is unknown.

In making TCR beta libraries, quantitative 5'-RACE with molecular barcodes was used. MiXCR, applied by TCRdb to the 5' RACE reads, yields one record per CDR3 protein. This repertoire shows 200,000 to 250,000 distinct CDR3 sequences, about 11% found once; its top ten account for 21%. Points from the study as a whole: Reportedly, significant enrichment of disease-linked clones occurred in matched ankylosing spondylitis synovial fluid.

The receptor's source is a male donor with ankylosing spondylitis or in good health (not recorded which). Material for sequencing was blood, either unsorted or a sorted T cell fraction (not recorded which).

CDR3 coding DNA: TGCAGCGTTGACCCGACAGGGGTGAACACTGAAGCTTTCTTT. Protein sequence: CSVDPTGVNTEAFF. The chain links TRBV29-1 to TRBJ1-1; 8 bases match TRBD1. J lost 0 bases, V lost 3 bases, and 3 bases had no gene match. The CDR3 consists of 14 residues. Germline values: CDR1 SQVTM, CDR2 ANQGSEA. The complete variable domain, with remaining parts taken from reference TRBV29-1 and TRBJ1-1, reads SAVISQKPSRDICQRGTSLTIQCQVDSQVTMMFWYRQQPGQSLTLIATANQGSEATYESGFVIDKFPISRPNLTFSTLTVSNMSPEDSSIYLCSVDPTGVNTEAFFGQGTRLTVV.